Below are 24 T cell receptor beta chains sequenced from a single sample in a study of technical replicates of blood from several donors. Assay used: immunoSEQ multiplex PCR; TCRdb lists only in-frame clones, some missing. The sample yields approximately 100,000 clones, about 94% seen once. Sequenced material: T cells isolated from PBMCs. The receptor source for this set is a human donor in good health.

The chain employs TRBV7-9 and TRBJ1-3, with D possibly matching TRBD1 (6 bases). Trimming left V 10 bases short and J 1 base short, with 14 bases between. The CDR3 has 14 amino acids. The germline gives CDR1 SEHNR, CDR2 FQNEAQ (reference sequence). The CDR3, as DNA: TGTGCCATACAGGGAGGGGCTTCTGGAAACACCATATATTTT. Its protein product is CAIQGGASGNTIYF. The entire variable domain, with the rest obtained from reference TRBV7-9 and TRBJ1-3, is as follows: DTGVSQNPRHKITKRGQNVTFRCDPISEHNRLYWYRQTLGQGPEFLTYFQNEAQLEKSRLLSDRFSAERPKGSFSTLEIQRTEQGDSAMYLCAIQGGASGNTIYFGEGSWLTVV.

The J gene is TRBJ1-4, the V gene TRBV19; possible D gene TRBD1, 5 bases. The V end was cut by 5 bases, the J end by 5 bases, with 15 bases between. CDR3 size: 15 residues. The V gene's germline CDR1 is LNHDA and CDR2 SQIVND (reference sequence). As DNA, the CDR3 is TGTGCCAGTAGTCCCGGCGGGGGGAGGAATGAAAAACTGTTTTTT. It codes for CASSPGGGRNEKLFF.

This sequence joins TRBV2 and TRBJ2-2; TRBD1 agrees at 8 bases. Germline trimming cut 7 bases from V and 8 bases from J; bases unmatched to any gene: 6. The germline CDR1 and CDR2 sequences are SNHLY and FYNNEI. This CDR3 is built from 13 residues. As DNA, the CDR3 is TGTGCCAGCACTACTAGACAGGGGGGGGAGCTGTTTTTT. This encodes CASTTRQGGELFF. Drawing the rest from reference TRBV2 and TRBJ2-2, the complete variable domain is EPEVTQTPSHQVTQMGQEVILRCVPISNHLYFYWYRQILGQKVEFLVSFYNNEISEKSEIFDDQFSVERPDGSNFTLKIRSTKLEDSAMYFCASTTRQGGELFFGEGSRLTVL.

The V and J genes are TRBV5-1 and TRBJ1-1; 9 nucleotides line up with TRBD1. This CDR3 spans 14 amino acids. Germline V gives CDR1 SGHRS, CDR2 YFSETQ. The V gene end was trimmed by 4 bases and the J gene end by 5 bases; junction bases not matched to a gene: 6. The CDR3 nucleotides are TGCGCCAGCAGCATGGGACAGGGAGAGACTGAAGCTTTCTTT. Amino acid sequence: CASSMGQGETEAFF.

J is TRBJ2-3 and V is TRBV7-8; TRBD2 aligns across 10 bases. The CDR3 has 21 amino acids. From germline, CDR1 is SGHVS and CDR2 FQNEAQ. Trimming at V came to 4 bases and at J to 3 bases, leaving 22 bases not matched to a gene. CDR3 protein: CASSSPGASGSGLRFTDTQYF. DNA for the CDR3: TGTGCCAGCAGCTCCCCAGGGGCTAGCGGGAGTGGGTTGCGTTTTACAGATACGCAGTATTTT.

Written as DNA, the CDR3 is TGTGCCAGCAGCTTTACGGGGGGAAACACCATATATTTT. Protein sequence: CASSFTGGNTIYF. This chain links TRBV5-4 with TRBJ1-3, with D unresolved. Germline V gives CDR1 SGHNT, CDR2 YYREEE (reference sequence). The ends were cut back, 2 bases at V and 4 bases at J, with 7 bases in the middle. The CDR3 runs 13 residues.

V usage is TRBV7-3 and J usage is TRBJ2-3, with 9 bases matching TRBD2. With V trimmed by 2 bases and J by 3 bases, 6 bases remained unmatched. From germline, CDR1 is SGHTA and CDR2 FQGTGA. The CDR3 totals 16 residues. CDR3 sequence: CASSLGAGGPTDTQYF. The CDR3 DNA reads TGTGCCAGCAGCTTAGGGGCGGGGGGGCCTACAGATACGCAGTATTTT.

The chain is built from TRBV19 and TRBJ1-1; the match to TRBD1 covers 8 bases. This CDR3 spans 15 amino acids. With 8 bases clipped from V and 4 bases from J, the junction kept 12 bases outside the gene matches. Germline V gene data show CDR1 as LNHDA and CDR2 as SQIVND (reference sequence). The CDR3 DNA follows: TGTGCCAGTCTAGGACAGGGTCTTTTGAGCACTGAAGCTTTCTTT. This gives the protein CASLGQGLLSTEAFF.

The chain carries TRBV15 and TRBJ1-1, with TRBD1 as a possible D gene (6 bases). The CDR3 spans 16 residues. Germline loops: CDR1 LNHNV, CDR2 YYDKDF (reference sequence). V gave up 0 bases and J gave up 1 base, with 12 bases separating them. The DNA of the CDR3 is TGTGCCACCAGCAGAGAACCAGGGGTAGGGAACACTGAAGCTTTCTTT. It specifies CATSREPGVGNTEAFF.

This chain links TRBV14 with TRBJ2-7; a possible D gene is TRBD1 (5 bases). CDR1 is SGHDN, CDR2 FVKESK, per germline. The germline V and J ends were trimmed by 1 base and 7 bases, with 11 bases remaining between them. The CDR3 totals 13 residues. Written as DNA, the CDR3 is TGTGCCAGCAGCCAAGGTAGGGGTGGAGAGCAGTACTTC. Translating it yields CASSQGRGGEQYF.

The V and J genes are TRBV29-1 and TRBJ2-7, with D possibly matching TRBD1 (5 bases). The CDR3 extends over 13 amino acids. CDR1 and CDR2 from the germline V gene are SQVTM and ANQGSEA. The ends were cut back, 4 bases at V and 0 bases at J, with 10 bases in the middle. This CDR3 is CSVGDSFSYEQYF. In nucleotides, the CDR3 is TGCAGCGTTGGTGACAGCTTCTCCTACGAGCAGTACTTC.

The V gene is TRBV7-9, the J gene TRBJ2-1; 9 bases fit TRBD2. J gave up 6 bases and V 1 base, and 7 bases lay outside the gene matches. The V gene's germline CDR1 is SEHNR and CDR2 FQNEAQ (reference sequence). The CDR3 consists of 16 residues. The CDR3 loop is CASSLGGLATGNEQFF. CDR3 coding DNA: TGTGCCAGCAGCTTAGGGGGACTAGCTACGGGCAATGAGCAGTTCTTC. Full variable domain (rest looked up from reference TRBV7-9 and TRBJ2-1): DTGVSQNPRHKITKRGQNVTFRCDPISEHNRLYWYRQTLGQGPEFLTYFQNEAQLEKSRLLSDRFSAERPKGSFSTLEIQRTEQGDSAMYLCASSLGGLATGNEQFFGPGTRLTVL.

The chain recombines TRBV4-1 with TRBJ1-2, with 7 bases matching TRBD1. This CDR3 comprises 16 residues. Germline loops: CDR1 MGHRA, CDR2 YSYEKL. V lost 0 bases, J lost 4 bases, and 8 bases stayed unmatched. CDR3 protein: CASSQEGPGTAYGYTF. The CDR3 region has the DNA TGCGCCAGCAGCCAAGAAGGTCCGGGGACAGCCTATGGCTACACCTTC.

The chain carries TRBV19 and TRBJ2-3; D is unclear. The germline V gene encodes CDR1 LNHDA and CDR2 SQIVND (reference sequence). V lost 3 bases to trimming and J lost 4 bases, with 17 bases between them. This CDR3 region has 16 residues. This CDR3 reads CASSMPPVASADTQYF. CDR3 DNA: TGTGCCAGTAGTATGCCACCGGTTGCTAGTGCAGATACGCAGTATTTT.

The chain joins TRBV27 to TRBJ2-1, with D uncertain. Germline-derived CDR1 and CDR2 are MNHEY and SMNVEV (reference sequence). V was cut by 6 bases and J by 6 bases, with 6 bases left in between. The CDR3 contains 11 residues. CDR3 in amino acids: CASSASNEQFF. DNA of the CDR3: TGTGCCAGCAGCGCTAGCAATGAGCAGTTCTTC.

The sample holds one count of this clone. The rearrangement uses TRBV5-4 and TRBJ1-4, with 10 bases fitting TRBD1. This CDR3 comprises 16 residues. CDR1 is SGHNT and CDR2 is YYREEE in the germline V gene (reference sequence). Losses at the gene ends were 4 bases for V and 5 bases for J; bases not matched to a gene: 8. The CDR3 region is CASSPRTGGRNEKLFF. The CDR3 DNA reads TGTGCCAGCAGCCCCCGGACAGGGGGGCGAAATGAAAAACTGTTTTTT.

The rearrangement joins TRBV28 to TRBJ2-3, with 7 bases matching TRBD1. Looked up from germline, CDR1 is MDHEN and CDR2 is SYDVKM. This CDR3 spans 14 amino acids. With 9 bases clipped from V and 3 bases from J, the junction kept 9 bases outside the gene matches. The DNA of the CDR3 is TGTGCCAGTGGGGACAGTAGTCGGACAGATACGCAGTATTTT. It codes for CASGDSSRTDTQYF.

The chain couples TRBV5-1 to TRBJ2-3, with 9 bases aligning to TRBD2. Per the germline V gene, CDR1 is SGHRS and CDR2 is YFSETQ. V dropped 4 bases and J dropped 3; count of bases not matched to a gene: 3. CDR3 size: 14 residues. The DNA of the CDR3 is TGCGCCAGCAGCAGGACTAGCGTGACAGATACGCAGTATTTT. Its protein product is CASSRTSVTDTQYF. Drawing the rest from reference TRBV5-1 and TRBJ2-3, the complete variable domain is KAGVTQTPRYLIKTRGQQVTLSCSPISGHRSVSWYQQTPGQGLQFLFEYFSETQRNKGNFPGRFSGRQFSNSRSEMNVSTLELGDSALYLCASSRTSVTDTQYFGPGTRLTVL.

This chain uses TRBV7-8 with TRBJ1-5; D call uncertain. Trimming took 6 bases from V and 5 from J, leaving 17 bases between them. This CDR3 has 15 residues. Germline-derived CDR1 and CDR2 are SGHVS and FQNEAQ. This chain's CDR3 is CASRPAGGRDQPQHF. Here the CDR3 DNA reads TGTGCCAGCAGACCAGCTGGAGGTCGGGATCAGCCCCAGCATTTT.

The chain employs TRBV7-7 and TRBJ1-1; TRBD1 aligns across 9 bases. The CDR3 totals 15 residues. The germline gives CDR1 SSHAT, CDR2 FNYEAQ (reference sequence). With 8 bases clipped from V and 8 bases from J, the junction kept 15 bases outside the gene matches. The CDR3 loop is CASGLGVMDRGEAFF. Written as DNA, the CDR3 is TGTGCCAGCGGGCTCGGGGTAATGGACAGGGGAGAAGCTTTCTTT.

This clone was recorded once. The chain joins TRBV9 to TRBJ1-2; weak D call: TRBD1 (5 bases). Germline CDR1 reads SGDLS; CDR2 reads YYNGEE. With 4 bases removed from V and 4 bases from J, the gap between germline ends came to 17 bases. The CDR3 totals 15 residues. CDR3 residues: CASSSHQGSFYGYTF. The CDR3 coding sequence is TGTGCCAGCAGCTCCCACCAGGGCAGTTTCTATGGCTACACCTTC.

The genes are TRBV18 and TRBJ2-1; weak D call: TRBD1 (6 bases). V was pared by 3 bases and J by 0 bases, with 9 bases between. The CDR3 runs 15 residues. Per the germline V gene, CDR1 is KGHSH and CDR2 is LQKENI. CDR3: CASSPQGSSYNEQFF. CDR3 nucleotides: TGTGCCAGCTCACCCCAGGGGTCCTCCTACAATGAGCAGTTCTTC.

The chain joins TRBV7-9 to TRBJ1-1; D perhaps matches TRBD1 (6 bases). The V gene's germline CDR1 is SEHNR and CDR2 FQNEAQ (reference sequence). Trimming stripped 6 bases from V and 1 base from J, with 12 bases between. CDR3 length equals 14 residues. The DNA of the CDR3 is TGTGCCAGCAGATACAGGACAGCGAACACTGAAGCTTTCTTT. Encoded protein: CASRYRTANTEAFF.

The rearrangement uses TRBV14 and TRBJ2-7; TRBD2 agrees at 7 bases. The CDR3 sequence is 14 residues long. In germline, CDR1 is SGHDN, CDR2 FVKESK. Germline trimming cut 0 bases from V and 3 bases from J; bases unmatched to any gene: 2. The DNA of the CDR3 is TGTGCCAGCAGCCAAGAGGGGGGGAGCTACGAGCAGTACTTC. This translates into CASSQEGGSYEQYF.